These 15 T cell receptor beta chains were all obtained from the same sample, sequenced in a study of cytomegalovirus exposure and HLA in healthy donors (TCRdb year 2017). Library method: the immunoSEQ multiplex PCR assay. TCRdb mirrors the immuneACCESS table, restricted to in-frame sequences. Some clones are absent from its copies; in checked studies, under half trace to an unresolved V gene, and the reason for the others is unknown. Counted in this sample were approximately 170,000 clones; more than 70% of them appeared once. Of the sample, more than 8.5% is held by the ten largest clones. Sequenced material: PBMCs. The receptors come from a man aged 25-45 years in good health and CMV-seropositive.

This clone was recorded only once. The chain recombines TRBV15 with TRBJ2-7; D unclear. This CDR3 contains 13 residues. Trimming left V 1 base short and J 2 bases short, with 6 bases between. Germline V CDR1 and CDR2: LNHNV, YYDKDF (reference sequence). CDR3 residues: CATSRGLTYEQYF. The CDR3 DNA sequence: TGTGCCACCAGCAGAGGGCTTACCTACGAGCAGTACTTC.

The J gene is TRBJ1-2, the V gene TRBV5-6; D not certain. The germline V gene has CDR1 SGHDT and CDR2 YYEEEE. CDR3 length: 13 amino acids. The ends were cut back, 0 bases at V and 8 bases at J, with 11 bases in the middle. The chain's CDR3 is CASSLEAQRGYTF. As DNA, the CDR3 is TGTGCCAGCAGCTTGGAGGCCCAGAGGGGCTACACCTTC.

This chain connects TRBV28 to TRBJ2-2; TRBD2 aligns across 9 bases. CDR3 size: 16 residues. J lost 5 bases, V lost 6 bases, and 10 bases had no gene match. Germline V gene sequence: CDR1 MDHEN, CDR2 SYDVKM. The CDR3 protein is CASRPPGLAGTGELFF. For the CDR3, the DNA is TGTGCCAGCAGGCCTCCGGGACTAGCAGGAACCGGGGAGCTGTTTTTT. Variable domain in full (rest from reference TRBV28 and TRBJ2-2): DVKVTQSSRYLVKRTGEKVFLECVQDMDHENMFWYRQDPGLGLRLIYFSYDVKMKEKGDIPEGYSVSREKKERFSLILESASTNQTSMYLCASRPPGLAGTGELFFGEGSRLTVL.

The chain recombines TRBV7-9 with TRBJ1-4; the D is unclear. Trimming took 5 bases from V and 11 from J, leaving 9 bases between them. This CDR3 contains 11 residues. Germline V gene lookup returns CDR1 SEHNR and CDR2 FQNEAQ (reference sequence). CDR3 sequence: CASSQTGKLFF. The CDR3 DNA is TGTGCCAGCAGCCAAACGGGTAAACTGTTTTTT. Full variable domain (remainder filled in from reference TRBV7-9 and TRBJ1-4): DTGVSQNPRHKITKRGQNVTFRCDPISEHNRLYWYRQTLGQGPEFLTYFQNEAQLEKSRLLSDRFSAERPKGSFSTLEIQRTEQGDSAMYLCASSQTGKLFFGSGTQLSVL.

The chain couples TRBV6-5 to TRBJ2-1, with D possibly matching TRBD1 (6 bases). This CDR3 has 12 amino acids. Germline loops: CDR1 MNHEY, CDR2 SVGAGI. Between the trimmed V and J ends, which lost 5 bases and 7 bases, there was a span of 9 bases. CDR3 sequence reads: CASSGQGNEQFF. CDR3 in DNA: TGTGCCAGCAGTGGCCAGGGGAATGAGCAGTTCTTC.

The chain recombines TRBV5-1 with TRBJ1-2, with a possible D match to TRBD1 (5 bases). V shed 0 bases and J shed 0 bases, with 6 bases lying between them. Per germline, CDR1 SGHRS and CDR2 YFSETQ. The CDR3 has 14 residues. The CDR3 protein is CASSLGGTNYGYTF. The CDR3 DNA follows: TGCGCCAGCAGCTTGGGGGGCACTAACTATGGCTACACCTTC.

This clone was recorded at least ten times. The sample holds other DNA sequences that translate to the same CDR3. This rearrangement joins TRBV5-6 to TRBJ1-6; 8 positions agree with TRBD1. This CDR3 region has 15 residues. Germline trimming cut 0 bases from V and 7 bases from J; bases unmatched to any gene: 3. Germline-derived CDR1 and CDR2 are SGHDT and YYEEEE. For the CDR3, the DNA is TGTGCCAGCAGCTTGGCCGGGACAGGAAATTCACCCCTCCACTTT. Amino acids: CASSLAGTGNSPLHF.

V is TRBV6-6 and J is TRBJ2-3; no clear D. This CDR3 comprises 13 residues. V was clipped by 8 bases and J by 5 bases, with 14 bases between them. Germline-derived CDR1 and CDR2 are MNHNY and SVGAGI (reference sequence). The CDR3 bases are TGTGCCAGCTCGAAGTCGGGTGAAGATACGCAGTATTTT. This gives the protein CASSKSGEDTQYF.

This chain links TRBV23-1 with TRBJ2-6, with D possibly being TRBD1 (5 bases). TRBV23-1 qualifies as an ORF whose function is uncertain. The length of the CDR3 is 17 residues. Trimming cost V 0 bases and J 0 bases, with 9 bases left between them. In DNA form, the CDR3 reads TGCGCCAGCAGTCAATCGGGGCCGATCTCTGGGGCCAACGTCCTGACTTTC. The encoded protein is CASSQSGPISGANVLTF.

The chain combines TRBV7-9 with TRBJ2-6, with a weak D call TRBD1 (6 bases). This CDR3 is 17 amino acids long. Trimming removed 1 base from V and 2 bases from J, with 12 bases in between. Per germline, CDR1 SEHNR and CDR2 FQNEAQ (reference sequence). The CDR3 is CASSLVGTQTGANVLTF. CDR3 sequence (DNA): TGTGCCAGCAGCTTAGTTGGGACACAGACTGGGGCCAACGTCCTGACTTTC.

The V call is TRBV6-1, the J call TRBJ1-1, with 7 nucleotides matching TRBD1. J gave up 1 base and V 6 bases, and 8 bases lay outside the gene matches. The CDR3 contains 15 residues. The germline V gene has CDR1 MNHNS and CDR2 SASEGT. The DNA of the CDR3 is TGTGCCAGCAGCGCACCGGACAGGTCGAACACTGAAGCTTTCTTT. Encoded protein: CASSAPDRSNTEAFF.

The chain recombines TRBV30 with TRBJ1-5; the D is unclear. Germline V CDR1 and CDR2: GTSNPN, SVGIG (reference sequence). Trimming took off 5 bases at V and 5 bases at J, with 10 bases between the two ends. The CDR3 spans 12 residues. CDR3 sequence reads: CAWGPGDQPQHF. CDR3 coding DNA: TGTGCCTGGGGCCCCGGGGATCAGCCCCAGCATTTT. The variable domain in full, completed from reference TRBV30 and TRBJ1-5, reads SQTIHQWPATLVQPVGSPLSLECTVEGTSNPNLYWYRQAAGRGLQLLFYSVGIGQISSEVPQNLSASRPQDRQFILSSKKLLLSDSGFYLCAWGPGDQPQHFGDGTRLSIL.

The gene calls are TRBV28 and TRBJ2-5; D is perhaps TRBD2 (5 bases). The CDR3 is 16 amino acids. The germline CDR1 and CDR2 sequences are MDHEN and SYDVKM. V gave up 0 bases and J gave up 1 base, with 12 bases separating them. Written as DNA, the CDR3 is TGTGCCAGCAGTTTATGGCTAGCCGAGTCCCAAGAGACCCAGTACTTC. Protein: CASSLWLAESQETQYF.

The rearrangement uses TRBV19 and TRBJ1-5; 7 nucleotides align to TRBD1. Germline V gene data show CDR1 as LNHDA and CDR2 as SQIVND (reference sequence). This CDR3 is built from 15 residues. With 4 bases clipped from V and 7 bases from J, the junction kept 10 bases outside the gene matches. CDR3 coding DNA: TGTGCCAGTAGTACGCGGGACAGCCGCACCCAGCCCCAGCATTTT. It translates to CASSTRDSRTQPQHF.

This chain joins TRBV5-6 and TRBJ2-2; the D is unclear. The CDR3 sequence is 14 residues long. The V end lost 3 bases, the J end lost 5 bases, and 11 bases lay between the germline ends. Germline loops: CDR1 SGHDT, CDR2 YYEEEE. The CDR3: CASSSPLRTGELFF. The CDR3 region has the DNA TGTGCCAGCAGCTCCCCCCTCAGGACCGGGGAGCTGTTTTTT.